The 20 T cell receptor beta chains presented below share a single source sample, sequenced in a study of control samples from healthy donors and cancer patients. Clones were read by immunoSEQ multiplex PCR, and TCRdb kept only the in-frame ones, dropping some. In the table there are some 130,000 clones, about 92% of which are singletons. The specimen sequenced was blood. The receptors come from a woman aged 45-59 years in good health.

This chain joins TRBV7-9 and TRBJ1-2; 8 nucleotides agree with TRBD1. V was pared by 6 bases and J by 7 bases, with 7 bases of the junction left unmatched. The germline CDR1 and CDR2 sequences are SEHNR and FQNEAQ (reference sequence). This CDR3 is built from 13 residues. The CDR3 sequence is CASSHGQGVGYTF. For the CDR3, the DNA is TGTGCCAGCAGTCATGGACAGGGTGTTGGCTACACCTTC.

This clone was found once. V gene TRBV6-5 combines with J gene TRBJ1-4; 7 bases line up with TRBD1. The V gene's germline CDR1 is MNHEY and CDR2 SVGAGI. J gave up 4 bases and V 6 bases, and 5 bases lay outside the gene matches. The CDR3 spans 14 residues. This chain's CDR3 is CASRPGQFNEKLFF. As DNA, the CDR3 is TGTGCCAGCAGACCGGGACAGTTTAATGAAAAACTGTTTTTT.

The chain recombines TRBV13 with TRBJ2-3; D not resolved. The CDR3 has 16 residues. Trimming left V 8 bases short and J 2 bases short, with 20 bases between. Germline CDR1 reads PRHDT; CDR2 reads FYEKMQ (reference sequence). The CDR3 DNA is TGTGCCAGCCGCTCTCTAACGGAGTTCTACACAGATACGCAGTATTTT. It codes for CASRSLTEFYTDTQYF.

The V gene is TRBV5-5, the J gene TRBJ1-4; possibly TRBD1 for D (6 bases). V was cut by 5 bases and J by 3 bases, with 14 bases left in between. CDR1 and CDR2 from the germline V gene are SGHKS and YYEKEE (reference sequence). CDR3 length equals 15 residues. CDR3 region: CASRRGGGSNEKLFF. Written as DNA, the CDR3 is TGTGCCAGCAGGCGGGGGGGCGGATCTAATGAAAAACTGTTTTTT.

The chain recombines TRBV7-9 with TRBJ1-1; possible D gene TRBD1, 5 bases. The germline gives CDR1 SEHNR, CDR2 FQNEAQ (reference sequence). The germline V and J ends were trimmed by 1 base and 10 bases, with 10 bases remaining between them. The CDR3 is made up of 12 amino acids. CDR3 in amino acids: CASSLDRGGAFF. The DNA of the CDR3 is TGTGCCAGCAGCTTAGACCGGGGGGGAGCTTTCTTT.

In the case of this clone: Additional DNA sequences in this sample encode the identical CDR3. The rearrangement links TRBV11-2 to TRBJ1-3; D remains ambiguous. Trimming removed 8 bases at V and 4 bases at J, with 6 bases between. Germline values: CDR1 SGHAT, CDR2 FQNNGV. This CDR3 is built from 11 residues. The CDR3 region has the DNA TGTGCCAGCCAACAGGGAAACACCATATATTTT. Translation: CASQQGNTIYF.

The chain links TRBV11-2 to TRBJ1-1; the D gene is possibly TRBD1 (5 bases). The V gene's germline CDR1 is SGHAT and CDR2 FQNNGV. The V end was cut by 5 bases, the J end by 2 bases, with 15 bases between. This CDR3 region has 15 residues. CDR3: CASSPPRQLNTEAFF. The CDR3 coding sequence is TGTGCCAGCAGCCCCCCTAGACAGCTAAACACTGAAGCTTTCTTT. Complete variable domain (other parts from reference TRBV11-2 and TRBJ1-1): EAGVAQSPRYKIIEKRQSVAFWCNPISGHATLYWYQQILGQGPKLLIQFQNNGVVDDSQLPKDRFSAERLKGVDSTLKIQPAKLEDSAVYLCASSPPRQLNTEAFFGQGTRLTVV.

The chain couples TRBV2 to TRBJ2-7; 7 positions match TRBD2. V trimming: 0 bases; J trimming: 2 bases; junction bases outside the gene matches: 10. The CDR3 totals 17 residues. From germline, CDR1 is SNHLY and CDR2 FYNNEI. CDR3 loop: CASSEALRTGGAYEQYF. The DNA for the CDR3 is TGTGCCAGCAGTGAAGCTTTGAGGACGGGAGGAGCCTACGAGCAGTACTTC.

The rearrangement links TRBV27 to TRBJ1-2; perhaps TRBD1 as D (5 bases). V shed 6 bases and J shed 2 bases, with 16 bases lying between them. The CDR3 is made up of 15 amino acids. Germline CDR1 and CDR2: MNHEY and SMNVEV (reference sequence). The DNA of the CDR3 is TGTGCCAGCAGCCTAAGGGGATTTCTAAACTATGGCTACACCTTC. It encodes CASSLRGFLNYGYTF.

The gene calls are TRBV29-1 and TRBJ1-1; unclear D gene. Germline V gene sequence: CDR1 SQVTM, CDR2 ANQGSEA. The CDR3 has 11 amino acids. V lost 7 bases to trimming and J lost 1 base, with 7 bases between them. The CDR3 region has the DNA TGCAGCGGCAGGCGGAACACTGAAGCTTTCTTT. As protein: CSGRRNTEAFF.

This chain uses TRBV30 with TRBJ2-2; D is unclear. V lost 3 bases and J lost 7, with 9 bases in between. CDR3 length: 12 amino acids. CDR1 and CDR2 (germline): GTSNPN, SVGIG (reference sequence). The CDR3 region is CAWSSSGGELFF. As DNA, the CDR3 is TGTGCCTGGAGCAGTTCGGGCGGGGAGCTGTTTTTT.

This clone has only one observation. The J gene is TRBJ1-1, the V gene TRBV5-1; D is ambiguous. CDR1 SGHRS and CDR2 YFSETQ come from the germline V gene. This CDR3 is built from 13 residues. The V and J ends lost 1 base and 1 base respectively, with 5 bases between them. The CDR3 coding sequence is TGCGCCAGCAGCTTGAGTCCGAACACTGAAGCTTTCTTT. It specifies CASSLSPNTEAFF. Complete variable domain (other parts from reference TRBV5-1 and TRBJ1-1): KAGVTQTPRYLIKTRGQQVTLSCSPISGHRSVSWYQQTPGQGLQFLFEYFSETQRNKGNFPGRFSGRQFSNSRSEMNVSTLELGDSALYLCASSLSPNTEAFFGQGTRLTVV.

The chain combines TRBV13 with TRBJ1-2; no clear D gene. In germline, CDR1 is PRHDT, CDR2 FYEKMQ (reference sequence). The ends were cut back, 1 base at V and 8 bases at J, with 20 bases in the middle. The CDR3 has 16 amino acids. The CDR3 spells CASSLVEGQRLRGYTF. The CDR3 nucleotides read TGTGCCAGCAGCTTAGTTGAAGGGCAGCGGTTGAGGGGCTACACCTTC.

The genes are TRBV5-5 and TRBJ1-4, with 11 bases aligning to TRBD1. Germline CDR1 is SGHKS and CDR2 is YYEKEE (reference sequence). This CDR3 contains 16 residues. V lost 6 bases to trimming and J lost 1 base; unmatched junction nucleotides: 5. CDR3 in amino acids: CASTWGQGVTNEKLFF. Written as DNA, the CDR3 is TGTGCCAGCACTTGGGGACAGGGGGTAACTAATGAAAAACTGTTTTTT.

This chain joins TRBV5-1 and TRBJ1-5; TRBD1 matches at 9 bases. The CDR3 is 14 residues long. Germline CDR1 SGHRS, CDR2 YFSETQ. V trimming: 3 bases; J trimming: 6 bases; junction bases outside the gene matches: 4. The CDR3 nucleotides are TGCGCCAGCAGCTGGGGACAGGGAAGTCAGCCCCAGCATTTT. Translating it yields CASSWGQGSQPQHF.

V usage is TRBV28 and J usage is TRBJ1-2, with TRBD1 as a possible D gene (5 bases). The CDR3 is made up of 14 amino acids. The germline gives CDR1 MDHEN, CDR2 SYDVKM. The V end lost 7 bases, the J end lost 6 bases, and 18 bases lay between the germline ends. The chain's CDR3 is CASTTYKGKDGYTF. CDR3 bases: TGTGCCAGCACCACATACAAGGGGAAGGATGGCTACACCTTC.

V is TRBV5-5 and J is TRBJ2-7; 10 bases are a match to TRBD1. CDR1 is SGHKS and CDR2 is YYEKEE in the germline V gene (reference sequence). Losses at the gene ends were 1 base for V and 3 bases for J; bases not matched to a gene: 4. The CDR3 spans 15 residues. The CDR3 DNA reads as TGTGCCAGCAGCTTGTGGGGACAGGGGATCTACGAGCAGTACTTC. It specifies CASSLWGQGIYEQYF.

The chain recombines TRBV6-1 with TRBJ1-5, with D maybe TRBD1 (5 bases). The CDR3 has 15 residues. In germline, CDR1 is MNHNS, CDR2 SASEGT. V was trimmed by 2 bases and J by 1 base, leaving 9 bases between them. Here the CDR3 DNA reads TGTGCCAGCAGTGAACAGGAGGGGAGCAATCAGCCCCAGCATTTT. Translation: CASSEQEGSNQPQHF.

CDR3 in DNA: TGTGCCAGCAGTTTTGGACAGGTTGGTCGCTCCTACGAGCAGTACTTC. The encoded protein is CASSFGQVGRSYEQYF. V is TRBV27 and J is TRBJ2-7, with 7 bases aligning to TRBD1. V gave up 3 bases and J gave up 0 bases; unmatched junction bases: 8. Germline CDR1 is MNHEY and CDR2 is SMNVEV (reference sequence). The CDR3 is made up of 16 amino acids.

This clone has a handful of counts. In DNA, the CDR3 is TGTGCCAGCAGCCAAGTAGGACAGCTAATGCAAGAGACCCAGTACTTC. Encoded protein: CASSQVGQLMQETQYF. V and J are TRBV4-2 and TRBJ2-5; weak D call: TRBD1 (6 bases). Trimming stripped 1 base from V and 2 bases from J, with 14 bases between. The CDR3 contains 16 residues. Germline CDR1 is LGHNA and CDR2 is YNFKEQ.